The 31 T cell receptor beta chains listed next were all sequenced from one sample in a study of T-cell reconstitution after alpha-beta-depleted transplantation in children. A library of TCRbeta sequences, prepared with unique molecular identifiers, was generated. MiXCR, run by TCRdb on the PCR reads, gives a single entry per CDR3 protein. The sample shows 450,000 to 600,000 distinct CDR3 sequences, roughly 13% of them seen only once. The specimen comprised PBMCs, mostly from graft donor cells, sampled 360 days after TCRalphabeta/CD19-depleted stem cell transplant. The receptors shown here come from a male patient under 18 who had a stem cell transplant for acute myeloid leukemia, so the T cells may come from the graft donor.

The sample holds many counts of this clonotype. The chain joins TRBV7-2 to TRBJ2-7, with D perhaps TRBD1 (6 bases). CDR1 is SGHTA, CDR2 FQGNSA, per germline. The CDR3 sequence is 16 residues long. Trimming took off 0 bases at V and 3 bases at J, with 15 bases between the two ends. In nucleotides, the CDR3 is TGTGCCAGCAGCTTAGCGTCGGCAGGGGCTGGCTACGAGCAGTACTTC. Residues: CASSLASAGAGYEQYF.

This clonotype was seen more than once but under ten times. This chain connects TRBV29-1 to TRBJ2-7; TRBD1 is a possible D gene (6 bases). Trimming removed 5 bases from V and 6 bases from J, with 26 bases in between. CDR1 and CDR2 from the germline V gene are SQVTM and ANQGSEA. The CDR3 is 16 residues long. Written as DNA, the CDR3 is TGCAGCGTTACAGGGAGAAAGGGACAAAAACTATCCGAGCAGTACTTC. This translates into CSVTGRKGQKLSEQYF.

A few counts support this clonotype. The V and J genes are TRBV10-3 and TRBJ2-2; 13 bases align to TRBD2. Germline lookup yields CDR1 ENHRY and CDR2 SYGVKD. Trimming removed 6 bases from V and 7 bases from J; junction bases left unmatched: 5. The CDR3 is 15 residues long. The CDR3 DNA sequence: TGTGCCATCAGCAGACTAGCGGGAGGAGTCGGGGAGCTGTTTTTT. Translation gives CAISRLAGGVGELFF.

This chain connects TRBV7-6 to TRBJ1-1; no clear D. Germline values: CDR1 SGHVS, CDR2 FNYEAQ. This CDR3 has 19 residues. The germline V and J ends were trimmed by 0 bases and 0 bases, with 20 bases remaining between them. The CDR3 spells CASSLALFSRTAVNTEAFF. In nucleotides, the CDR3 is TGTGCCAGCAGCTTAGCCCTCTTCAGCAGGACGGCTGTGAACACTGAAGCTTTCTTT.

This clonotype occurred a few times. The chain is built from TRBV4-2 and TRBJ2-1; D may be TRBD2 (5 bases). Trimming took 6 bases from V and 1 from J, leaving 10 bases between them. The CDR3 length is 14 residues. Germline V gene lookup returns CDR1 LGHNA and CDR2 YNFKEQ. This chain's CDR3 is CASRRERSYNEQFF. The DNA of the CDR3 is TGTGCCAGCAGGAGGGAGAGGTCCTACAATGAGCAGTTCTTC.

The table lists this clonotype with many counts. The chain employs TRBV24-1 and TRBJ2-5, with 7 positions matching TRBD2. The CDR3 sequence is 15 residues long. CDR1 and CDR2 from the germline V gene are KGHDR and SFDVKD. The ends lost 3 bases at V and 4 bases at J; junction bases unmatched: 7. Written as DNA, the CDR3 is TGTGCCACCAGTGATCCGACTAGCCTGTCAGAGACCCAGTACTTC. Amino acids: CATSDPTSLSETQYF.

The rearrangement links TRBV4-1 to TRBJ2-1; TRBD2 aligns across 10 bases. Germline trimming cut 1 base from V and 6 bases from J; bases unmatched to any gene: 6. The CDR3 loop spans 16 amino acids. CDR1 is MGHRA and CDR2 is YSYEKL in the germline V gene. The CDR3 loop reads CASSQVGLAGVNEQFF. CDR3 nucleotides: TGCGCCAGCAGCCAAGTGGGGCTAGCGGGAGTCAATGAGCAGTTCTTC.

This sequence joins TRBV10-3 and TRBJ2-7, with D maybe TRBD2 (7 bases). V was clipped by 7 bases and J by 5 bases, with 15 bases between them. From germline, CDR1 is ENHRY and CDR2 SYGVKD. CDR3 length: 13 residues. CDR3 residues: CAIKSAGAHEQYF. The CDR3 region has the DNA TGTGCCATCAAGAGTGCGGGGGCACACGAGCAGTACTTC.

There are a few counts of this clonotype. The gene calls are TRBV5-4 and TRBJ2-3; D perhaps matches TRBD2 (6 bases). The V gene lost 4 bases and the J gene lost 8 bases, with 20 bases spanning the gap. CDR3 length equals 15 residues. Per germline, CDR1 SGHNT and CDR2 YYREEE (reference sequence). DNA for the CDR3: TGTGCCAGCAGCCCTAGCGAGCCCCGCTCGGGTACGCAGTATTTT. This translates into CASSPSEPRSGTQYF.

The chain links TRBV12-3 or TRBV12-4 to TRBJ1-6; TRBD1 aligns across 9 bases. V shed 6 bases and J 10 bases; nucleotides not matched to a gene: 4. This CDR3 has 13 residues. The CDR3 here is CASSPGQGSPLHF. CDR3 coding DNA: TGTGCCAGCAGCCCGGGACAGGGCTCACCCCTCCACTTT.

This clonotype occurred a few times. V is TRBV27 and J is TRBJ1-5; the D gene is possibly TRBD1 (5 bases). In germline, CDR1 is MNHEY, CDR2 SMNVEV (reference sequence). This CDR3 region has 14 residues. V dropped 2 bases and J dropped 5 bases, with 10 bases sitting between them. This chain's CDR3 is CASSLGGSHQPQHF. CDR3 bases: TGTGCCAGCAGTTTAGGGGGAAGCCATCAGCCCCAGCATTTT.

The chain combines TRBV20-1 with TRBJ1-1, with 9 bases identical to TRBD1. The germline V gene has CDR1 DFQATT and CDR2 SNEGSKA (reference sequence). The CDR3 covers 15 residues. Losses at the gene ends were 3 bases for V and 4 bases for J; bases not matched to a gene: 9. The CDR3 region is CSARKRGQGPTEAFF. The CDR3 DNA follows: TGCAGTGCTAGGAAGAGGGGACAGGGACCCACTGAAGCTTTCTTT.

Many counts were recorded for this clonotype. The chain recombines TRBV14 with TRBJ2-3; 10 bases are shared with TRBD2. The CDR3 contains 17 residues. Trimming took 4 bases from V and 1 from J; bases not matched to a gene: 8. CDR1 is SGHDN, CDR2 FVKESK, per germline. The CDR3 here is CASSRWLGTSGTDTQYF. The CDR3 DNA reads TGTGCCAGCAGCCGATGGCTGGGGACTAGCGGCACAGATACGCAGTATTTT.

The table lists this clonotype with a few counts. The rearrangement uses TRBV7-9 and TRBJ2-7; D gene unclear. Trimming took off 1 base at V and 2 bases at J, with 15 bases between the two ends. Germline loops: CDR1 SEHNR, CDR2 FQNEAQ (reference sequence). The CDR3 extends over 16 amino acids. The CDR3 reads CASSLGLGNTPYEQYF. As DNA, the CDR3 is TGTGCCAGCAGCTTAGGCCTAGGGAACACCCCCTACGAGCAGTACTTC.

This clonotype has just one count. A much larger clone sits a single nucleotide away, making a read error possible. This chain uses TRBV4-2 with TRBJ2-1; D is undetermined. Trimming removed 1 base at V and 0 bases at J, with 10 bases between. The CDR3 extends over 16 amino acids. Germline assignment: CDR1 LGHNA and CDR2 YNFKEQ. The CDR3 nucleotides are TGTGCCAGCAGCCAAGTTTCTCCTAGCTCCTACAATGAGCAGTTCTTC. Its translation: CASSQVSPSSYNEQFF.

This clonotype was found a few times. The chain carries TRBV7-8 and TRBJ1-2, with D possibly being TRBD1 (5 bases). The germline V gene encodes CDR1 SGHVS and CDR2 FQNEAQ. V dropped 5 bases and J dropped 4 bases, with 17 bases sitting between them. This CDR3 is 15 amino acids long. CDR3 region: CASSPFDSPGYGYTF. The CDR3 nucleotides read TGTGCCAGCAGCCCCTTTGACAGCCCAGGCTATGGCTACACCTTC.

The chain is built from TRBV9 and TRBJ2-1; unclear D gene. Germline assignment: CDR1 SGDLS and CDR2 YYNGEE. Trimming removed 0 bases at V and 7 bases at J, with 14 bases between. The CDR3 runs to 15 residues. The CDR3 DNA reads TGTGCCAGCAGCGTAGAAGGCTCCGTAGTGAATGAGCAGTTCTTC. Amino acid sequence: CASSVEGSVVNEQFF.

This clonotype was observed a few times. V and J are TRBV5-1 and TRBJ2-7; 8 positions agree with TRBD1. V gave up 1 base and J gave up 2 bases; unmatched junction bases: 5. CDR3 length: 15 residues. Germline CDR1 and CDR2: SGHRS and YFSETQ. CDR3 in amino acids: CASSLNGQGAYEQYF. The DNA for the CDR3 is TGCGCCAGCAGCTTGAATGGACAGGGCGCCTACGAGCAGTACTTC. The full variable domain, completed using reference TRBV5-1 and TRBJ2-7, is KAGVTQTPRYLIKTRGQQVTLSCSPISGHRSVSWYQQTPGQGLQFLFEYFSETQRNKGNFPGRFSGRQFSNSRSEMNVSTLELGDSALYLCASSLNGQGAYEQYFGPGTRLTVT.

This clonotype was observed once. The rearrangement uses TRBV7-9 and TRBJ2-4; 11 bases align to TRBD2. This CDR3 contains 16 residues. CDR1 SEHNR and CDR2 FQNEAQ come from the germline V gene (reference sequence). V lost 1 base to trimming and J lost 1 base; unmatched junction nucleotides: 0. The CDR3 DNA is TGTGCCAGCAGCTTAGGACTAGCGGGGGCCAAAAACATTCAGTACTTC. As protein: CASSLGLAGAKNIQYF.

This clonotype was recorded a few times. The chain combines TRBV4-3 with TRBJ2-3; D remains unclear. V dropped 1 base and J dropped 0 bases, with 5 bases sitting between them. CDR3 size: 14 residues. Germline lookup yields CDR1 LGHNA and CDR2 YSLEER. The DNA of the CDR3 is TGCGCCAGCAGCCAAGTTGTCAGCACAGATACGCAGTATTTT. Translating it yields CASSQVVSTDTQYF.

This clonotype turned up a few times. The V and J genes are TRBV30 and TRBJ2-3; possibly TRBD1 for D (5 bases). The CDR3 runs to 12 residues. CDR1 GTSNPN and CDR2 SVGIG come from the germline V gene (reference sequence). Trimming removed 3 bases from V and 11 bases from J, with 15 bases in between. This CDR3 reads CAWSLVGLGQYF. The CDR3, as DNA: TGTGCCTGGAGCTTAGTGGGGCTGGGGCAGTATTTT.

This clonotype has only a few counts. The CDR3, as DNA: TGTGCCAGCAGCTCTCCAGACAGGGGGTGGTCTGGGGCCAACGTCCTGACTTTC. This gives the protein CASSSPDRGWSGANVLTF. The chain has TRBV11-1 and TRBJ2-6; TRBD1 matches at 9 bases. The germline V gene encodes CDR1 SGHAT and CDR2 FQDESV (reference sequence). Germline trimming cut 4 bases from V and 1 base from J; bases unmatched to any gene: 8. The CDR3 totals 18 residues. Complete variable domain (other parts from reference TRBV11-1 and TRBJ2-6): EAEVAQSPRYKITEKSQAVAFWCDPISGHATLYWYRQILGQGPELLVQFQDESVVDDSQLPKDRFSAERLKGVDSTLKIQPAELGDSAMYLCASSSPDRGWSGANVLTFGAGSRLTVL.

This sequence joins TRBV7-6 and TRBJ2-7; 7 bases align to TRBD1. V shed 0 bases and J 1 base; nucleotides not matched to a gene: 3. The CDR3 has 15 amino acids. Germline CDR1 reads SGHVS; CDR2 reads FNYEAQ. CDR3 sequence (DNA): TGTGCCAGCAGCTTAGCGCAGGACAGGTCCTACGAGCAGTACTTC. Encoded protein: CASSLAQDRSYEQYF.

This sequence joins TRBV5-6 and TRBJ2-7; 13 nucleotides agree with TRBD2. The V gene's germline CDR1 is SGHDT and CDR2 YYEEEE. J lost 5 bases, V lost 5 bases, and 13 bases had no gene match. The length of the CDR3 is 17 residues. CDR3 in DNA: TGTGCCAGCAGTTTGCGGAGGGGACTAGCGGGAACTAACGAGCAGTACTTC. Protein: CASSLRRGLAGTNEQYF.

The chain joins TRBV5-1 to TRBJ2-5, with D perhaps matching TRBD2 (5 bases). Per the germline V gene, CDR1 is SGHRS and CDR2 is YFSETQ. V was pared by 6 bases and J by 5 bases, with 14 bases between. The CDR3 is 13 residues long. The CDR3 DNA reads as TGCGCCAGCATGAGAGGGATGGGGGAGACCCAGTACTTC. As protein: CASMRGMGETQYF.

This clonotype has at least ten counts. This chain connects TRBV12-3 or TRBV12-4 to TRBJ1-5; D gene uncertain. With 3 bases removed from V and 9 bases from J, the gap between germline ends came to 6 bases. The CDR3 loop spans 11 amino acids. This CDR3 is CASSFDGPQHF. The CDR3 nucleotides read TGTGCCAGCAGTTTTGACGGGCCCCAGCATTTT.

The CDR3 here is CASSLYGGRDGELFF. CDR3 coding DNA: TGTGCCAGCAGCTTATATGGGGGGCGCGACGGGGAGCTGTTTTTT. This chain links TRBV7-9 with TRBJ2-2; D could derive from TRBD1 or TRBD2 (6 bases each). V gave up 2 bases and J gave up 7 bases, with 14 bases separating them. The CDR3 is made up of 15 amino acids. CDR1 SEHNR and CDR2 FQNEAQ come from the germline V gene (reference sequence).

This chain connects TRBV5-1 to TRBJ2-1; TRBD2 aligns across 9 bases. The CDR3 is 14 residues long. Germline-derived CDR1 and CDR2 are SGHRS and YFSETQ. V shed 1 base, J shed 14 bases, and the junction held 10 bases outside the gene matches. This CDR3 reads CASSLFPSGNSKFF. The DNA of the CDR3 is TGCGCCAGCAGCTTGTTTCCTAGCGGGAATTCGAAGTTCTTC.

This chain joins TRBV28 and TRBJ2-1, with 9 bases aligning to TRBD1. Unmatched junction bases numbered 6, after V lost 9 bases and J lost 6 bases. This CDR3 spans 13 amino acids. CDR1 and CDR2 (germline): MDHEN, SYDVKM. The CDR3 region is CASPGQGINEQFF. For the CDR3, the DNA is TGTGCCAGTCCGGGACAGGGTATCAATGAGCAGTTCTTC. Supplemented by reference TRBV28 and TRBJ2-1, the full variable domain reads DVKVTQSSRYLVKRTGEKVFLECVQDMDHENMFWYRQDPGLGLRLIYFSYDVKMKEKGDIPEGYSVSREKKERFSLILESASTNQTSMYLCASPGQGINEQFFGPGTRLTVL.

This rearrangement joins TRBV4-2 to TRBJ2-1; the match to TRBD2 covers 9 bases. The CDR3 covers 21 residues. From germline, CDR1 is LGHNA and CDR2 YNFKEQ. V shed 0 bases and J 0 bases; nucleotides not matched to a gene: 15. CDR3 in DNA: TGTGCCAGCAGCCAAGATCTAGGCGGGAGGGCCCCCACAATCTCCTACAATGAGCAGTTCTTC. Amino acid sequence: CASSQDLGGRAPTISYNEQFF.

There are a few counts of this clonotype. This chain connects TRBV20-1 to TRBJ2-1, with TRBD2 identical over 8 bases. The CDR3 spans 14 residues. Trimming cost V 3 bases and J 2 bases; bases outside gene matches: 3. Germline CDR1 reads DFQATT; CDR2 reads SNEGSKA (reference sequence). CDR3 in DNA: TGCAGTGCTAGCGGGAGGGGGGCCTACAATGAGCAGTTCTTC. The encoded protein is CSASGRGAYNEQFF.